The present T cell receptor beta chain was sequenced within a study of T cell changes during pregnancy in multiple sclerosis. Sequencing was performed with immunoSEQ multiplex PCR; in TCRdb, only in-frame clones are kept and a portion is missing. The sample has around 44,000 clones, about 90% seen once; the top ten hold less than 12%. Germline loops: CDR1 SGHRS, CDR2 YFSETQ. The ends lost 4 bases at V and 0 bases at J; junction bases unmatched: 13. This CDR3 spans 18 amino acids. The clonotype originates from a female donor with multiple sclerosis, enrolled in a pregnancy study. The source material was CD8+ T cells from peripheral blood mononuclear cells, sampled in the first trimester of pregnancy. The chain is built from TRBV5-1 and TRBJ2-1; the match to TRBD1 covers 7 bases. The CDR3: CASSPTTGPVSSYNEQFF. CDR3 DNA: TGCGCCAGCAGCCCGACGACAGGGCCGGTTAGCTCCTACAATGAGCAGTTCTTC. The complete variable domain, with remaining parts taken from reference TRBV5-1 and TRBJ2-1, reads KAGVTQTPRYLIKTRGQQVTLSCSPISGHRSVSWYQQTPGQGLQFLFEYFSETQRNKGNFPGRFSGRQFSNSRSEMNVSTLELGDSALYLCASSPTTGPVSSYNEQFFGPGTRLTVL.